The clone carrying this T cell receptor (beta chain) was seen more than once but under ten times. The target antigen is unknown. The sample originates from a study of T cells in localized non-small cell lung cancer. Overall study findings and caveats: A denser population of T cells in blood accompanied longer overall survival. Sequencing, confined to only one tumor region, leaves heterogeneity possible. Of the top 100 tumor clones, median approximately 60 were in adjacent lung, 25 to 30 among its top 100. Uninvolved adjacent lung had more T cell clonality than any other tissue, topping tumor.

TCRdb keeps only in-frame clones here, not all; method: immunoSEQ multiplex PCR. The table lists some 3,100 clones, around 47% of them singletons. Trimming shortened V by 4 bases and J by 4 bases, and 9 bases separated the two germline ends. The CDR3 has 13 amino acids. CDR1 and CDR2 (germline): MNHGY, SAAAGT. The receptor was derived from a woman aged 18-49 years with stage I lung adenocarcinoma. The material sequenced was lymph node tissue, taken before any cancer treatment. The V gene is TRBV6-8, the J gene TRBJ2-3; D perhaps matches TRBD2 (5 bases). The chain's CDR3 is CASSFSDADTQYF. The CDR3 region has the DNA TGTGCCAGCAGTTTTAGCGACGCAGATACGCAGTATTTT.